Detailed here is one TCR beta chain. This entry comes from a study of blood T cell repertoires in COVID-19. Study-level information: COVID-19 samples collected from the United States, Italy and Spain covered acute and convalescent phases. Sources were T cells, B-cell-depleted T cells, or PBMCs; the material itself was cDNA or gDNA.

The assay was immunoSEQ multiplex PCR, and TCRdb's table has in-frame clones only and misses some. The sample shows some 220,000 clones, roughly four fifths of them seen only once. The germline gives CDR1 SGHTA, CDR2 FQGNSA. Trimming removed 5 bases at V and 4 bases at J, with 11 bases between. CDR3 length: 13 residues. The sample was peripheral blood. The genes are TRBV7-2 and TRBJ2-5; D might be TRBD1 (6 bases). The TCR originated in a woman in her 70s with COVID-19, enrolled during active disease. The CDR3 bases are TGTGCCAGCAGCCTGCCGACAGGAGAGACCCAGTACTTC. Its protein product is CASSLPTGETQYF. Based on the CDR3 plus reference TRBV7-2 and TRBJ2-5, the full variable domain is GAGVSQSPSNKVTEKGKDVELRCDPISGHTALYWYRQSLGQGLEFLIYFQGNSAPDKSGLPSDRFSAERTGGSVSTLTIQRTQQEDSAVYLCASSLPTGETQYFGPGTRLLVL.